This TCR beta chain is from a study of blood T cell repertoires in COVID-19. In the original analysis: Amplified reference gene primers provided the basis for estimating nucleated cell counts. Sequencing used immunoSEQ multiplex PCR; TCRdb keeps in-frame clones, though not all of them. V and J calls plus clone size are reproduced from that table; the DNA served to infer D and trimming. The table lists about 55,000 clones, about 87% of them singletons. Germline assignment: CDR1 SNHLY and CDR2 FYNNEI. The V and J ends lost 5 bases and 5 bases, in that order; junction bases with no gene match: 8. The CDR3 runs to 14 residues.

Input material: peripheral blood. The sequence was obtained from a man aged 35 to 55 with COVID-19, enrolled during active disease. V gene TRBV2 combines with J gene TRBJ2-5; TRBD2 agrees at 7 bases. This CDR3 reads CASSRALGGETQYF. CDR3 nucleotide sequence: TGTGCCAGCAGTCGGGCCCTGGGGGGGGAGACCCAGTACTTC.